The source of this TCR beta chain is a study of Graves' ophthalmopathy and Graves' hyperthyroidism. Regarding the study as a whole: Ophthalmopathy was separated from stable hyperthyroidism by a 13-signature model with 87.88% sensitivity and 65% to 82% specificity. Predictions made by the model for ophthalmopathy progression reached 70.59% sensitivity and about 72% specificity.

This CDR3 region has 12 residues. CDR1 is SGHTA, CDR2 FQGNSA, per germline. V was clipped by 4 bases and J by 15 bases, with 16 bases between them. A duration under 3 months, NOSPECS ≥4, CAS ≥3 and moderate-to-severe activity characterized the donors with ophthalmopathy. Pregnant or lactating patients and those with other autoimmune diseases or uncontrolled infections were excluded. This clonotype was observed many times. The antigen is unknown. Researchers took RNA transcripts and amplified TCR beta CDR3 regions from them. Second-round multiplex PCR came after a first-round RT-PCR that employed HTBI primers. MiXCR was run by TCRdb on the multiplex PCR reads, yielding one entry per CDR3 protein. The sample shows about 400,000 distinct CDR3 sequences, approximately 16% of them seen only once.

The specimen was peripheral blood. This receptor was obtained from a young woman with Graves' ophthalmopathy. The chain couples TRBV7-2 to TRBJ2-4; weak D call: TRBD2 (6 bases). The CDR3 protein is CASSSPREDRYF. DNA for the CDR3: TGTGCCAGCAGCTCCCCCAGGGAGGACCGGTACTTC.